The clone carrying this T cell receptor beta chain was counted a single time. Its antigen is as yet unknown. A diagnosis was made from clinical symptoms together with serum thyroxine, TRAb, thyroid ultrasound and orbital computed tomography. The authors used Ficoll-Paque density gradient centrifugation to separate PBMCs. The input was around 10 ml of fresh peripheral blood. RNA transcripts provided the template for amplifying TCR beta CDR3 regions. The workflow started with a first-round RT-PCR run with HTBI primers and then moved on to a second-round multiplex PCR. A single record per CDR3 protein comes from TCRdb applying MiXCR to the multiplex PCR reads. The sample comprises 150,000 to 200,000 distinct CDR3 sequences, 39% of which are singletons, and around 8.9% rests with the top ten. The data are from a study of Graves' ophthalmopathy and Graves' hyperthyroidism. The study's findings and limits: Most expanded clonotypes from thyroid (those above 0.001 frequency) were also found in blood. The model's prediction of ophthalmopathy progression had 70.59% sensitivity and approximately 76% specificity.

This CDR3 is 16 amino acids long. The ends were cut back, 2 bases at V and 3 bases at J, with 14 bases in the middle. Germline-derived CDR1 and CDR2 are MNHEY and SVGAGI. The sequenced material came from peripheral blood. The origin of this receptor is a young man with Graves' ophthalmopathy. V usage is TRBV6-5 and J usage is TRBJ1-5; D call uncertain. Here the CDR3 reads CASSYPDPFINQPQHF. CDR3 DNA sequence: TGTGCCAGCAGTTACCCCGACCCATTTATCAATCAGCCCCAGCATTTT.